The next 10 T cell receptor beta chains were all read from a single sample in a study of CD8+CD57+ T cells in acquired aplastic anemia. All patients picked for sequencing had shown, by flow cytometry, an expansion of CD8+CD57+ cells. Genomic DNA, serving as template, underwent TCR beta VDJ and CDR3 profiling. TCRdb fed the reads into MiXCR, producing one record per CDR3 protein. The table has approximately 220,000 distinct CDR3 sequences, roughly 53% seen once; the top ten hold 15% to 20%. The specimen sequenced was sorted CD4+, CD8+, or CD8+CD57+ T cells (not recorded which) from PBMCs. The receptor set was obtained from a human donor with aplastic anemia.

This clonotype was picked up many times. V gene TRBV6-5 combines with J gene TRBJ2-3; D is perhaps TRBD1 or TRBD2 (5 bases each). This CDR3 is 14 amino acids long. Germline V gene sequence: CDR1 MNHEY, CDR2 SVGAGI. Deletions cut 5 bases from V and 2 bases from J, with 11 bases between. The CDR3 region is CASSRGSPTDTQYF. The CDR3 DNA follows: TGTGCCAGCAGTCGGGGCTCGCCCACAGATACGCAGTATTTT.

Ten or more counts support this clonotype. The chain joins TRBV9 to TRBJ1-2, with D maybe TRBD1 (5 bases). V gave up 3 bases and J gave up 0 bases, with 12 bases separating them. Germline values: CDR1 SGDLS, CDR2 YYNGEE. The CDR3 has 15 amino acids. The CDR3 DNA reads as TGTGCCAGCAGCGCAGGGACGGTTCCTAACTATGGCTACACCTTC. Its translation: CASSAGTVPNYGYTF.

This clonotype was counted a few times. The CDR3 loop reads CASRLASRVEQFF. As DNA, the CDR3 is TGTGCCAGCAGATTAGCCAGCAGGGTTGAGCAGTTCTTC. This rearrangement joins TRBV27 to TRBJ2-1, with D possibly TRBD1 on 5 matching bases. Germline-derived CDR1 and CDR2 are MNHEY and SMNVEV (reference sequence). Trimming removed 6 bases from V and 9 bases from J, with 15 bases in between. CDR3 length: 13 amino acids.

This sequence joins TRBV2 and TRBJ1-6; 7 nucleotides match TRBD1. Unmatched junction bases numbered 5, after V lost 6 bases and J lost 3 bases. The CDR3 sequence is 15 residues long. Germline V gene sequence: CDR1 SNHLY, CDR2 FYNNEI. The CDR3 DNA is TGTGCCAGCAGACCCGGACAGGACTATAATTCACCCCTCCACTTT. Its translation is CASRPGQDYNSPLHF.

This clonotype was found many times. The V call is TRBV20-1, the J call TRBJ1-6; D gene uncertain. The CDR3 totals 13 residues. V was cut by 5 bases and J by 7 bases, with 12 bases left in between. In germline, CDR1 is DFQATT, CDR2 SNEGSKA (reference sequence). The CDR3 here is CSAPSLGNSPLHF. As DNA, the CDR3 is TGCAGTGCTCCCAGTCTGGGAAATTCACCCCTCCACTTT.

The J gene is TRBJ1-6, the V gene TRBV20-1; D is perhaps TRBD1 (6 bases). The CDR3 is 18 amino acids. The V end was cut by 0 bases, the J end by 0 bases, with 15 bases between. CDR1 DFQATT and CDR2 SNEGSKA come from the germline V gene (reference sequence). This CDR3 is CSARDPMRGSSYNSPLHF. The CDR3 nucleotides are TGCAGTGCTAGAGATCCCATGAGGGGGTCCTCCTATAATTCACCCCTCCACTTT.

A remark on this clonotype: A single base separates this from a much larger clone, so it may be a read error. This sequence joins TRBV10-3 and TRBJ1-1; a possible D gene is TRBD1 (5 bases). Trimming removed 7 bases from V and 1 base from J, with 13 bases in between. Germline CDR1 reads ENHRY; CDR2 reads SYGVKD. This CDR3 is 14 amino acids long. The CDR3 here is CAIKQASENTEAFF. The CDR3 DNA follows: TGTGCCATCAAACAGGCCTCTGAGAACACTGAAGCTTTCTTT.

Only one count was recorded for this clonotype. This chain links TRBV14 with TRBJ1-2; TRBD1 agrees at 10 bases. This CDR3 has 16 residues. Trimming at V came to 0 bases and at J to 4 bases, leaving 5 bases not matched to a gene. The germline gives CDR1 SGHDN, CDR2 FVKESK. CDR3 sequence: CASSQDIGTGVYGYTF. The CDR3 bases are TGTGCCAGCAGCCAAGATATTGGGACAGGGGTCTATGGCTACACCTTC.

This clonotype was observed many times. The V gene is TRBV20-1, the J gene TRBJ2-1, with 12 nucleotides matching TRBD2. The junction had 13 bases not matched to a gene; V was cut back by 6 bases and J by 10 bases. This CDR3 contains 15 residues. Germline lookup yields CDR1 DFQATT and CDR2 SNEGSKA (reference sequence). In DNA, the CDR3 is TGCAGTGCCGTTGGGGCTAGCGGGGGGGCAAGGGAGCAGTTCTTC. Its translation is CSAVGASGGAREQFF.

This clonotype was seen many times. The chain couples TRBV19 to TRBJ2-7, with D tentatively TRBD1 or TRBD2 (5 bases each). With 3 bases removed from V and 0 bases from J, the gap between germline ends came to 12 bases. Germline V CDR1 and CDR2: LNHDA, SQIVND (reference sequence). The CDR3 length is 15 residues. CDR3 residues: CASSIGARSSYEQYF. The CDR3 DNA reads TGTGCCAGTAGTATCGGGGCTCGTAGCTCCTACGAGCAGTACTTC.